This T cell receptor (beta chain) was captured in a study of cytomegalovirus exposure and HLA in healthy donors (dated by TCRdb to about 2017). About the study as a whole: According to an earlier analysis of a few hundred of the donors, 150 million to 200 million T cells yielded 100 million or so unique TCR beta sequences and approximately 300 Gb of sequence data. An early release that covered more than 550 HLA-typed donors contained approximately 290 gigabases of sequencing data and 85 million to 100 million unique TCR sequences. Of the 300 to 500 genotyped donors, 65% to 90% were placed in the genetic ancestry cluster associated with self-reported Caucasian donors. The study aimed to test whether signatures of past pathogen exposure could be identified by cataloging public T cell receptors. Using immunosequencing, the study profiled T cell repertoires from 666 subjects and related those repertoires to cytomegalovirus serostatus. A separate validation cohort of roughly 130 different subjects was used in addition to the approximately 670-subject first cohort. To predict cytomegalovirus infection status, the study combined high-throughput TCR immunosequencing, statistical association of individual TCRs with disease status, and machine learning. A later analysis re-analyzed previously published TCR beta repertoires from roughly 690 donors and added high-resolution HLA genotyping to study TCR occurrence patterns. Rather than using new phenotypic data, the later analysis identified candidate immune exposures from TCR beta sequences and from how often those sequences occurred across donors. An earlier analysis of 587 of the donors used high-throughput TCR beta sequencing to judge whether each TCR beta V gene segment behaved as functional or pseudogenic. Donor age, sex, ethnicity and CMV serostatus were compiled together with the repertoire data. A later genetic analysis took genome-wide SNP genotypes for 398 of the 666 donors and used that subset as a discovery cohort. Every repertoire in the discovery cohort had been generated on one and the same sequencing platform. Both class I and class II loci were covered by HLA typing, at four-digit resolution. Typing coverage differed by locus: A, B, C, DRB1 and DQB1 were typed in roughly 620-640 donors, DQA1 in about 500, DPA1 in 600 to 610, and DPB1 in approximately 450. Because of strong linkage in the cohort, 5 or 6 DR-DQ haplotypes were treated as single units for association and clustering. Among a few hundred genotyped donors of the cohort, an average of around 240,000 unique TCR beta nucleotide sequences were sequenced per donor, roughly 18% of them non-productive.

The library came from the immunoSEQ multiplex PCR assay. A mixture of 60 forward primers for TCR Vbeta segments and 13 reverse primers for TCR Jbeta segments was used in the multiplex PCR. The CDR3 region of rearranged TCR beta genes was amplified from genomic DNA by a multiplex PCR assay. The Illumina HiSeq System was used to sequence the amplified TCR beta libraries as 87-base-pair reads. In the source study's methods: Across the 670 or so repertoires, a later analysis counted tens of millions of unique TCR beta chains, around 10 million of which were shared by at least two donors. To remove PCR and sequencing errors, raw reads were error-corrected and collapsed into unique sequences using a nearest-neighbor algorithm that merged closely related sequences. V, D and J gene segments were assigned by aligning CDR3 sequences to IMGT reference sequences. For a sequence to be retained, at least a six-nucleotide match to both a V gene segment and a J gene segment was required. Rearrangements were called productive when the CDR3 lacked stop codons and stayed in frame with V and J; all others were non-productive. Following IMGT convention, CDR3 was defined as the stretch from the second conserved V-encoded cysteine to the conserved J-encoded phenylalanine. Sequences without an unambiguous match to a single V gene segment were excluded from the earlier analysis of approximately 600 of the donors. In an earlier analysis of some 590 of the donors, a V segment was called functional when productive rearrangements were above 56.7%, and segregating when the standard deviation between donors exceeded 5%. To diagnose cytomegalovirus status from the catalog of TCR beta chain sequences, a statistical classification framework was built. In a later analysis, V and J genes were assigned by comparing TCR nucleotide sequences against IMGT/GENE-DB human TR gene sequences. The TCRdist pipeline was used in a later analysis to assign CDR3 sequences and most-parsimonious VDJ recombination scenarios. In a later analysis, every TCR beta chain was defined by the combination of its CDR3 amino acid sequence and its V-gene family, and reads without a unique V-gene family were dropped. In a later analysis, several hundred highly shared, low-generation-probability nucleotide sequences were removed to address suspected cross-contamination and a sequencing artifact. In a later analysis, a clonal expansion index for each public chain was calculated from normalized within-repertoire ranks of inferred template counts. Generation probabilities in a later analysis came from a VDJ recombination model fitted to out-of-frame rearrangements, and those results were checked against IGoR. In a later analysis, TCR-TCR, TCR-HLA and TCR-CMV co-occurrence was scored with hypergeometric tests, and a repertoire-size bias correction was applied to TCR pairs. To estimate false discovery rates, a later analysis permuted the HLA or CMV assignments 20 times. In a later analysis, co-occurring TCRs were grouped using DBSCAN, and TCRdist sequence similarity was added for clustering within HLA-allele-positive subsets. Co-occurrence clustering excluded repertoires with fewer than 30,000 or more than 120,000 public chains, plus five with anomalous nucleotide sharing. The table comes from immuneACCESS by way of TCRdb, which keeps in-frame sequences with V and J called. Part of the clones is missing from these tables; in studies checked, under half for an unresolved V gene and the rest for unknown reasons. The DNA was the basis for D and trimming; V, J and clone size are from that table. For this sample there are approximately 130,000 clones; more than 80% appear just once. The ten top clones hold approximately 6.7% of the sample.

CDR3 length: 15 amino acids, cysteine to phenylalanine. The entry retains the CDR3 DNA only, 45 bases that are in frame from base 1. The germline V gene encodes CDR1 LNHDA and CDR2 SQIVND (reference sequence). Relative to germline, V is 5 bases shorter and J is 1 base shorter, with 12 bases between their ends. This clone has only one observation. Its antigen is still unknown. No base quality information exists; no much larger clone differs at one position. On the study overall, not on this receptor specifically: The earlier analysis of almost 600 of the donors excluded 15 to 20 rarely observed V segments, including chromosome 9 orphons, because counts were too low. The only immune exposure information available for the cohort was CMV serostatus. V-gene and J-gene trimming of TCR beta chains was associated with a missense DCLRE1C variant in a later genetic analysis, and the association was replicated in an independent cohort. According to a later analysis, parvovirus B19, influenza, CMV and Epstein-Barr virus appeared linked to several top co-occurrence clusters. Because the 87-base-pair reads could not distinguish some IMGT-functional V segments, including TRBV6-2 and TRBV6-3, those segments were excluded. A further reported finding was that TCR beta sequences accurately predicted the HLA-A and HLA-B alleles for most subjects in the first cohort. Because HLA typing was unavailable for some donors at each locus, only the typed subset was used in association tests. An earlier analysis of approximately 590 of the donors showed that most TCR beta V segments appeared in productive rearrangements either about 90% or about 30% of the time, which broadly matched IMGT annotations. A total of 150 or so TCR beta chains were listed by the study as associated with cytomegalovirus. A few of the identified cytomegalovirus-associated TCR beta chains were confirmed in vitro to be specific for cytomegalovirus antigens. When HLA alleles, especially DR and DQ, strongly co-occurred, attributing TCR associations to individual alleles was difficult. The authors suggested that the approach could potentially be generalized to other disease states and immunological phenotypes. The classifier was reported to diagnose cytomegalovirus status with high specificity and sensitivity in both the original cohort and the validation cohort. A cluster of highly shared sequence variants was judged likely to be a technical artifact of the sequencing pipeline. Compared with equally common non-associated chains, HLA-associated TCR beta chains in a later analysis were more clonally expanded and had lower generation probabilities. This cohort had only TCR beta chains sequenced, and the lack of alpha or paired-chain data limited which features could be detected. Presence/absence analyses assumed roughly uniform sequencing depth across donors, an assumption that may not hold. Most TCR sequences were observed very rarely across donors, whereas some public TCRs were present in many individuals. According to a later analysis, TCR association rates differed among HLA loci, with DRB1 alleles showing the most associated TCRs and HLA-C alleles showing the fewest. A later analysis associated about 17,000 TCR beta sequences with specific HLA alleles at a false discovery rate of 0.05. A later analysis found that most CMV-associated TCR beta chains appeared HLA-restricted, with HLA associations seemingly driven largely by CMV exposure. Correlated functional status among segregating V segments might be attributable to linkage disequilibrium, but an unknown experimental factor could not be ruled out. In a later genetic analysis, fewer N-insertions in productive TCRs were reported among donors in an Asian-associated ancestry cluster than the approximately 710-donor mean.

In total, more than 500 healthy bone marrow donors made up the cohort. At the time of sampling, every cohort member was nominally healthy, though immune exposures that went unrecorded were likely present. The donor was CMV seropositive and was included in the group of 290 or so seropositive cohort members. A peripheral blood sample was collected from each donor, and TCR beta sequencing was performed on peripheral blood mononuclear cells. Genomic DNA extraction from the blood cell samples was performed with the Qiagen DNeasy Blood Extraction Kit. The TCR comes from a woman younger than 45 in good health and CMV-seropositive. The receptor chain draws on TRBV19 and TRBJ1-5, and TRBD1 may be the D gene, going by 5 matching bases. Sequenced input: PBMCs. This receptor has the CDR3 CASSGGVWSNQPQHF. The DNA is TGTGCCAGTAGTGGAGGGGTTTGGAGCAATCAGCCCCAGCATTTT.